The clone carrying this TCR beta chain has only one observation. Its matching antigen is unknown. This record comes from a study of PD-1 blockade in classical Hodgkin lymphoma. About the study: Patients got intravenous nivolumab 3 mg/kg every 2 weeks. Whole-study findings and limits: Reported findings placed baseline TCR diversity lower in newly diagnosed patients (compared with healthy donors). Individuals initiating nivolumab under 1 year after ASCT were excluded.

Sample time point: cycle 4 day 1 (C4D1), after 6 weeks of nivolumab. In every patient, relapse followed autologous stem cell transplantation, while exposure to brentuximab vedotin differed. The authors purified CD4+ T cells from thawed PBMCs by magnetic negative selection. Complete response, partial response or progressive disease constituted the best responses recorded. Profiled with immunoSEQ multiplex PCR; TCRdb holds only in-frame clones, not every one. The sample consists of 20,000 to 25,000 clones, roughly 76% of them appearing once. This CDR3 is 13 amino acids long. V was cut by 7 bases and J by 1 base, with 7 bases left in between. The germline V gene has CDR1 SGHTA and CDR2 FQGNSA.

The chain is built from TRBV7-2 and TRBJ1-4; D not certain. The sample was CD4+ T cells from blood, taken before the fourth cycle of nivolumab. The TCR comes from a human donor with classical Hodgkin lymphoma. The CDR3 sequence: CASTTGTNEKLFF. DNA of the CDR3: TGTGCCAGCACCACGGGAACTAATGAAAAACTGTTTTTT.